This T cell receptor (beta chain) was sequenced in a study of cytomegalovirus exposure and HLA in healthy donors. At the level of the study: Falling in the Caucasian-associated ancestry cluster were 81% of under 500 genotyped donors.

Study-wide results and caveats: HLA alleles were associated with some 17,000 TCR beta sequences in a later analysis at 0.05 false discovery rate. A later analysis showed that HLA-associated TCR beta chains had undergone more clonal expansion than equally common others. V- and J-gene trimming of TCR beta was linked (in a later analysis) to a missense DCLRE1C variant.

About this clone itself: The antigen is not known.

This CDR3 region has 15 residues. Germline V gene sequence: CDR1 MNHNS, CDR2 SASEGT. V was clipped by 1 base and J by 6 bases; unmatched bases: 3. PCR primers comprised 60 Vbeta and 13 Jbeta primers. Libraries were prepared by immunoSEQ multiplex PCR; TCRdb keeps only in-frame clonotypes and omits some of them. The sample carries about 120,000 clones, around 66% recorded once. V is TRBV6-1 and J is TRBJ2-7; 13 bases align to TRBD2. The source of this sequence is a woman in her thirties or forties in good health and CMV-seropositive. The sequenced sample consisted of PBMCs. This CDR3 is CASSEGTSGGGEQYF. CDR3 in DNA: TGTGCCAGCAGTGAAGGGACTAGCGGGGGCGGCGAGCAGTACTTC.